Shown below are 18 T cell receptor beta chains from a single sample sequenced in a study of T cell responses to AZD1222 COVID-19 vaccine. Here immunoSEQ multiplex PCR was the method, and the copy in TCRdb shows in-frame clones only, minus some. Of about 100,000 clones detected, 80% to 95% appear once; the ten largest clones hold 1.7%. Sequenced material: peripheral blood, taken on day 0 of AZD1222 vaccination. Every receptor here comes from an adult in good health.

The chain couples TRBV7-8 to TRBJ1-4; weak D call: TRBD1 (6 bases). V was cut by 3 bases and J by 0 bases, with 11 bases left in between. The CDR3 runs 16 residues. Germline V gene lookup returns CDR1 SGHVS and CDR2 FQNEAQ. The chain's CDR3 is CASSFQGWATNEKLFF. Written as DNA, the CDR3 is TGTGCCAGCAGCTTCCAGGGGTGGGCAACTAATGAAAAACTGTTTTTT.

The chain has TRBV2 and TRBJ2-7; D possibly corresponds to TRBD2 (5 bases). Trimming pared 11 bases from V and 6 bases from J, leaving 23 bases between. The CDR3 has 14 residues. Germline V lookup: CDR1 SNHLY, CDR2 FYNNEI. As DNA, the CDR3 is TGTGCCTCGAGGGTCGGGGTTATGAGTGGCGAGCAGTACTTC. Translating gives CASRVGVMSGEQYF.

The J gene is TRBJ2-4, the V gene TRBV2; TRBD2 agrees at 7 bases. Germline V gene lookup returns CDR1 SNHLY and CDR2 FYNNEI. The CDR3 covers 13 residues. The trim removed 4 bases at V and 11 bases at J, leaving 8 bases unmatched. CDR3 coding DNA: TGTGCCAGCAGTGGAGAGCGGGGCGGTTTTCAGTACTTC. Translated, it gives CASSGERGGFQYF.

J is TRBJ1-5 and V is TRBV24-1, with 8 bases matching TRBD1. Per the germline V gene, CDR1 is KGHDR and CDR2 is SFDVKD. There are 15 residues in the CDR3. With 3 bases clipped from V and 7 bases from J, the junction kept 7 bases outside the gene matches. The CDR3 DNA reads TGTGCCACCAGTGATGCAGGACAGGGCGAACAGCCCCAGCATTTT. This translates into CATSDAGQGEQPQHF.

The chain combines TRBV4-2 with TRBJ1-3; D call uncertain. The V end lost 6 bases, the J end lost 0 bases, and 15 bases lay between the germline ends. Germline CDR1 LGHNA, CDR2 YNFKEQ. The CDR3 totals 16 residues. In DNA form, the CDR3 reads TGTGCCAGCAGTTTACACAGCATCCGCTCTGGAAACACCATATATTTT. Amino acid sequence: CASSLHSIRSGNTIYF.

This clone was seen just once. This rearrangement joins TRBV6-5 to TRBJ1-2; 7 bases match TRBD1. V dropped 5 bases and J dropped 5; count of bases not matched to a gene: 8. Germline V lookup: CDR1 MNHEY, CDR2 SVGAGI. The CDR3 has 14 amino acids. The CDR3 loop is CASSKGQLLYGYTF. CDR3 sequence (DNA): TGTGCCAGCAGTAAGGGACAGTTACTTTATGGCTACACCTTC.

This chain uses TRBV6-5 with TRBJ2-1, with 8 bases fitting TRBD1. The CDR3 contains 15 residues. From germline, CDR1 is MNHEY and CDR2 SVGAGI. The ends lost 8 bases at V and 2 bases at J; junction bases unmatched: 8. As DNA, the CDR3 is TGTGCCAGCCCTGCGCCAGGGGGCCCCTACAATGAGCAGTTCTTC. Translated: CASPAPGGPYNEQFF.

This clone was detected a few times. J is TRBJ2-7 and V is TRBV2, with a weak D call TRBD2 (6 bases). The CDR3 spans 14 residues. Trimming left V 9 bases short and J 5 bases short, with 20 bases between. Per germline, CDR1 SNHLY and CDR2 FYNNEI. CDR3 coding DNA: TGTGCCAGTAGTAAGGTGCGAGCTAGCGACGAGCAGTACTTC. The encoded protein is CASSKVRASDEQYF.

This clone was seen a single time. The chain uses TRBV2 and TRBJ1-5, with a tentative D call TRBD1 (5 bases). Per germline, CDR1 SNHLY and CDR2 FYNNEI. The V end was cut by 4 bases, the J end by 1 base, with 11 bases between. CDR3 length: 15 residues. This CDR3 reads CASSVRGGSNQPQHF. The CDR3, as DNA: TGTGCCAGCAGTGTGCGGGGCGGGAGCAATCAGCCCCAGCATTTT.

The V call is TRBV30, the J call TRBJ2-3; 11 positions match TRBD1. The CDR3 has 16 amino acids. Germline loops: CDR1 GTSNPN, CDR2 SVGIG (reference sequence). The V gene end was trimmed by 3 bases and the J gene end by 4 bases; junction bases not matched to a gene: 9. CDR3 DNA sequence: TGTGCCTGGAGCGGGAGGACAGGGGGCTTAGCAGATACGCAGTATTTT. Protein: CAWSGRTGGLADTQYF.

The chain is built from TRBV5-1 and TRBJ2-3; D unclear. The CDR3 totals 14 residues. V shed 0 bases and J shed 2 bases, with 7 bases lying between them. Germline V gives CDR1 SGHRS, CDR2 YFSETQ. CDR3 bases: TGCGCCAGCAGCTTGGGAGGATACACAGATACGCAGTATTTT. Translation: CASSLGGYTDTQYF.

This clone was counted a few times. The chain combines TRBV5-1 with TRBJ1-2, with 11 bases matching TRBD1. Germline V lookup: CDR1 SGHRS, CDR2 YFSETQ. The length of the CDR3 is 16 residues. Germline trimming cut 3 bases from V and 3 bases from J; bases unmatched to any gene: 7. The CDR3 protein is CASSSNPGQGDYGYTF. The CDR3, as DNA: TGCGCCAGCAGCTCGAATCCGGGACAGGGGGACTATGGCTACACCTTC.

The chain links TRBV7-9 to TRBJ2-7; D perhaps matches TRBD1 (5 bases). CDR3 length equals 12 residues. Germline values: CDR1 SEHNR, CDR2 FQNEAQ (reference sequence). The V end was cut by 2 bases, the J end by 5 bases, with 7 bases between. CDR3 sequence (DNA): TGTGCCAGCAGCTTAAGGGGCCACGAGCAGTACTTC. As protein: CASSLRGHEQYF.

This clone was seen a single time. The CDR3 spells CASSVGVAGPYEQYF. DNA for the CDR3: TGTGCCAGCAGCGTAGGGGTAGCGGGACCCTACGAGCAGTACTTC. This sequence joins TRBV9 and TRBJ2-7, with 8 bases matching TRBD2. Germline V gene sequence: CDR1 SGDLS, CDR2 YYNGEE. The CDR3 totals 15 residues. Trimming cost V 0 bases and J 2 bases; bases outside gene matches: 4.

CDR3 amino acids: CATKDLSYTEAFF. The CDR3, as DNA: TGTGCCACCAAGGACCTATCCTACACTGAAGCTTTCTTT. The chain uses TRBV19 and TRBJ1-1; no clear D. The CDR3 extends over 13 amino acids. Germline V gene data show CDR1 as LNHDA and CDR2 as SQIVND (reference sequence). Trimming left V 10 bases short and J 3 bases short, with 15 bases between.

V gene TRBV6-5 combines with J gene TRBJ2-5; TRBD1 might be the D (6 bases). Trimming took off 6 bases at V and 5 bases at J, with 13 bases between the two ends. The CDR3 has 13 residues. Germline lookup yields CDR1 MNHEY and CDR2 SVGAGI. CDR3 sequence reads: CASRQQGRETQYF. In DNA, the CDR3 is TGTGCCAGCAGACAACAGGGTCGGGAGACCCAGTACTTC.

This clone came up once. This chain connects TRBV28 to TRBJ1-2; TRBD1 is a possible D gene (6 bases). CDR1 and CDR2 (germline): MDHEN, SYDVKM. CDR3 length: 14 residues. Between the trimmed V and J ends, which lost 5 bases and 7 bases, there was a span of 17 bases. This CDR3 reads CASSQDRRRSGYTF. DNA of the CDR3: TGTGCCAGCAGTCAGGACAGACGACGGAGTGGCTACACCTTC.

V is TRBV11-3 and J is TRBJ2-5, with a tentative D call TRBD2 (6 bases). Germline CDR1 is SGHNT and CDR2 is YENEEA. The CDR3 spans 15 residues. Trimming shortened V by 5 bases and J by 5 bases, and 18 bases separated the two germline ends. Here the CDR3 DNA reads TGTGCCAGCAGCCCCAATCCGGGGGTTGGGGAGACCCAGTACTTC. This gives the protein CASSPNPGVGETQYF.